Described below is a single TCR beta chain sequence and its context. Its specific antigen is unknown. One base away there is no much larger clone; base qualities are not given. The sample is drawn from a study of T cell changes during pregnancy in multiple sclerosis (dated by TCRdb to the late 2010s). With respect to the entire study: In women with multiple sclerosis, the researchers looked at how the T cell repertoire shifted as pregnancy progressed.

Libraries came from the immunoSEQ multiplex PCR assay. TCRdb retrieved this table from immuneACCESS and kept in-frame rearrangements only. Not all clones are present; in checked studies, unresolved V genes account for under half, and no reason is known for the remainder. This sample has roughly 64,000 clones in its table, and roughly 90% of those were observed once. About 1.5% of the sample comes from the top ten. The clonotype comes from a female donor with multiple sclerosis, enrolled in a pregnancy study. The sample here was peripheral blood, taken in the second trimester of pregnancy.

The CDR3 region reads CASSLDRGGWETQYF. The DNA reads TGTGCCAGCAGCTTAGATCGGGGGGGCTGGGAGACCCAGTACTTC. The rearranged segments are TRBV11-2 and TRBJ2-5, and 8 junction bases match TRBD2. The germline V end is reduced by 0 bases and the J end by 5 bases; junction bases left unmatched: 5. The CDR3 runs 15 amino acids, cysteine and phenylalanine included. Solely the CDR3 DNA is kept, with 45 bases framed from the first base. The germline V gene supplies CDR1 SGHAT and CDR2 FQNNGV.